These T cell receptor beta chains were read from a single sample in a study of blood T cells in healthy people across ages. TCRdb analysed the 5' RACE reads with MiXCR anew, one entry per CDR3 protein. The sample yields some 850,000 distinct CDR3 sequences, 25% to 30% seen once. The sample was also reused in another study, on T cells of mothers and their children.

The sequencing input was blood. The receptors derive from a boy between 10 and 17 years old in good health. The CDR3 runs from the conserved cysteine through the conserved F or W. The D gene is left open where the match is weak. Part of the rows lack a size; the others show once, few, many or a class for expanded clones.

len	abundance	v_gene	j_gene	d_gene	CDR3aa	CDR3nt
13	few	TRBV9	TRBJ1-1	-	CASSVVGTDEAFF	TGTGCCAGCAGCGTAGTCGGGACGGATGAAGCTTTCTTT
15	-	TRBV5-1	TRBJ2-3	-	CASSLALQYTDTQYF	TGCGCCAGCAGCTTGGCCCTCCAGTACACAGATACGCAGTATTTT
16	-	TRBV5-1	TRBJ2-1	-	CASSLRGALTGDEQFF	TGCGCCAGCAGCCTACGGGGGGCCTTGACTGGGGATGAGCAGTTCTTC
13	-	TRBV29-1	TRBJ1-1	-	CSVDRLGETEAFF	TGCAGCGTGGACCGACTAGGGGAGACTGAAGCTTTCTTT
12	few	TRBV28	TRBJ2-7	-	CASSRRGHEQYF	TGTGCCAGCAGCCGGCGGGGGCACGAGCAGTACTTC
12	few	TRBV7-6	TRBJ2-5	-	CASSLGRQTQYF	TGTGCCAGCAGCTTGGGGAGGCAGACCCAGTACTTC
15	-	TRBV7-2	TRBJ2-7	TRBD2	CASCPGTSGTYEQYF	TGTGCCAGCTGCCCCGGGACTAGCGGGACGTACGAGCAGTACTTC
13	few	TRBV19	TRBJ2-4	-	CASSVGPRNIQYF	TGTGCCAGTAGTGTAGGCCCCAGGAACATTCAGTACTTC
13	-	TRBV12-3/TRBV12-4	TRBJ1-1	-	CASSSDLPAEAFF	TGTGCCAGCAGTTCCGACCTGCCGGCTGAAGCTTTCTTT
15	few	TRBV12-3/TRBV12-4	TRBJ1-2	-	CASSLGGTKIYGYTF	TGTGCCAGCAGCCTCGGAGGGACGAAAATCTATGGCTACACCTTC
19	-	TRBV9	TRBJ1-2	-	CASSVDSTYRQAFRSGYTF	TGTGCCAGCAGCGTAGATTCCACATACAGACAGGCGTTCAGGAGTGGCTACACCTTC
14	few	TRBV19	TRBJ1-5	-	CASSTLDSNQPQHF	TGTGCCAGTAGCACATTGGATAGCAATCAGCCCCAGCATTTT
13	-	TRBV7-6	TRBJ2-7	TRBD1	CASSPWDRDQQYF	TGTGCCAGCAGCCCCTGGGACAGGGACCAGCAGTACTTC
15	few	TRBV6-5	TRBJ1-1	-	CASSYSGALGTEAFF	TGTGCCAGCAGTTACTCTGGGGCCCTGGGCACTGAAGCTTTCTTT
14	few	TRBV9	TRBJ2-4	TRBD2	CASSVVGEGNIQYF	TGTGCCAGCAGCGTAGTGGGGGAGGGGAACATTCAGTACTTC
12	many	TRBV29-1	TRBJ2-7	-	CSVALRGGEQYF	TGCAGCGTTGCGTTAAGGGGCGGCGAGCAGTACTTC
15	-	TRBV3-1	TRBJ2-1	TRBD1	CASSQFGQGGNEQFF	TGTGCCAGCAGCCAATTCGGACAGGGTGGAAATGAGCAGTTCTTC
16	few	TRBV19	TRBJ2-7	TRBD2	CASSSRGLEATSEQYF	TGTGCCAGTAGTTCCAGGGGACTAGAGGCGACTAGCGAGCAGTACTTC
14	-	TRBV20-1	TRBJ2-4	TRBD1	CSARSEAGGRIQYF	TGCAGTGCTAGATCGGAGGCAGGGGGAAGGATTCAGTACTTC
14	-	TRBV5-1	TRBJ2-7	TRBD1	CASSWGTGDFEQYF	TGCGCCAGCAGCTGGGGGACAGGGGATTTCGAGCAGTACTTC
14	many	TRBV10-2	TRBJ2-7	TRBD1	CASRDGQGRPEQYF	TGCGCCAGCAGGGACGGACAGGGGAGGCCCGAGCAGTACTTC
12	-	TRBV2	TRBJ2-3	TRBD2	CATGTSGSTQYF	TGTGCCACCGGGACTAGCGGGAGTACGCAGTATTTT
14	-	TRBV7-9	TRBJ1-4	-	CASSRAAFNEKLFF	TGTGCCAGCAGCCGTGCCGCCTTTAATGAAAAACTGTTTTTT
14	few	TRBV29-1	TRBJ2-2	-	CSVGARGTTGELFF	TGCAGCGTTGGGGCCAGGGGAACCACCGGGGAGCTGTTTTTT
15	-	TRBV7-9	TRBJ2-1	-	CASSPTMSSYNEQFF	TGTGCCAGCAGCCCGACGATGAGCTCCTACAATGAGCAGTTCTTC
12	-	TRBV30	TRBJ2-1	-	CAWSASFHEQFF	TGTGCCTGGAGTGCCTCTTTCCATGAGCAGTTCTTC
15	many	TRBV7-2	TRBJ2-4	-	CASSPGGLAKNIQYF	TGTGCCAGCAGCCCCGGGGGTCTAGCCAAAAACATTCAGTACTTC
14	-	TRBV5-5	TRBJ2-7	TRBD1	CASSSGDRAGEQYF	TGTGCCAGCAGCTCGGGGGACAGGGCGGGTGAGCAGTACTTC